This TCR beta chain was found in a study of blood T cell repertoires in COVID-19. As for the study in general: Italy, Spain and the United States were the sources of the convalescent and acute COVID-19 samples.

Sequenced by immunoSEQ multiplex PCR; TCRdb stores in-frame clones only, minus some. The sample lists some 300,000 clones, over 85% seen once, with 2.5% to 3% in the top ten. The CDR3 extends over 15 amino acids. V lost 4 bases to trimming and J lost 1 base; unmatched junction nucleotides: 3. Germline CDR1 and CDR2: LGHDT and YNNKEL (reference sequence). The chain links TRBV3-1 (or the pseudogene TRBV3-2) to TRBJ2-3; 9 bases fit TRBD2. The receptor was isolated from a woman aged 45-65 years who had been exposed to COVID-19. The material sequenced was PBMCs or T cells enriched from blood (not recorded which). CDR3 nucleotides: TGTGCCAGCAGCCTCTTAGCGGGGGGCACAGATACGCAGTATTTT. Amino acids: CASSLLAGGTDTQYF.